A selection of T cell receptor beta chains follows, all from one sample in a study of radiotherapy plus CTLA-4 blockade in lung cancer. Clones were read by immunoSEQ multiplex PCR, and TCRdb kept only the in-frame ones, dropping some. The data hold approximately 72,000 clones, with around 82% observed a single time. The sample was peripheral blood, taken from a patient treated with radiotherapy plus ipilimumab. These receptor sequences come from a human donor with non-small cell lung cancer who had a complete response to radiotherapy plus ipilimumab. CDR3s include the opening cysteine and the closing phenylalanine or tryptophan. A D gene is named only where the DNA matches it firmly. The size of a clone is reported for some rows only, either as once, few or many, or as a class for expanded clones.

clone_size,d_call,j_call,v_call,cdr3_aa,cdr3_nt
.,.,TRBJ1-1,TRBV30,CAWRSPGDTEAFF,TGTGCCTGGAGGTCTCCGGGGGACACTGAAGCTTTCTTT
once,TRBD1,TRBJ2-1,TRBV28,CASRRRTGSYNEQFF,TGTGCCAGCAGACGTCGGACAGGCTCCTACAATGAGCAGTTCTTC
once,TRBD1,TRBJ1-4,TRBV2,CASSGDRGLSNEKLFF,TGTGCCAGCAGTGGGGACAGGGGGCTGAGTAATGAAAAACTGTTTTTT
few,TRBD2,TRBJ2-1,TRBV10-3,CAIRRTSDHNEQFF,TGTGCCATCAGAAGGACTAGCGACCATAATGAGCAGTTCTTC
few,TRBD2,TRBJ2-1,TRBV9,CASSVGTSGGAYNEQFF,TGTGCCAGCAGCGTAGGGACTAGCGGGGGGGCCTACAATGAGCAGTTCTTC
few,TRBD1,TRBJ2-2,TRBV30,CAWRRTGTTGELFF,TGTGCCTGGAGAAGGACAGGTACCACCGGGGAGCTGTTTTTT
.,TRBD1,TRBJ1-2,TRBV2,CASRTGTGGGYGYTF,TGTGCCAGCAGAACCGGGACAGGGGGCGGCTATGGCTACACCTTC
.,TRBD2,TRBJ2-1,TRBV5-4,CASSLVWREGRNEQFF,TGTGCCAGCAGCTTGGTCTGGCGGGAGGGCAGGAATGAGCAGTTCTTC
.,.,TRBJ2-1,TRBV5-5,CASSLLSQFF,TGTGCCAGCAGCCTGCTTTCCCAGTTCTTC
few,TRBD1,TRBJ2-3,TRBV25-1,CASSGDRDRGTDTQYF,TGTGCCAGCAGTGGGGACCGAGACAGGGGAACAGATACGCAGTATTTT
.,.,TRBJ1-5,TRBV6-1,CASSDHRVSNQPQHF,TGTGCCAGCAGTGATCACAGGGTTAGCAATCAGCCCCAGCATTTT
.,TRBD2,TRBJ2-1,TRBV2,CASSKGLANEQFF,TGTGCCAGCAGTAAGGGACTAGCGAATGAGCAGTTCTTC
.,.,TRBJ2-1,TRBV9,CASSAGRNEQFF,TGTGCCAGCAGCGCCGGTCGGAATGAGCAGTTCTTC
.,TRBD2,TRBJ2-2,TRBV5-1,CASRGTSGSRELFF,TGCGCCAGCCGTGGGACTAGCGGGAGTAGGGAGCTGTTTTTT
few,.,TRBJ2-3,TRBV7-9,CASSPGAGKEDTQYF,TGTGCCAGCAGCCCTGGGGCAGGGAAGGAGGATACGCAGTATTTT
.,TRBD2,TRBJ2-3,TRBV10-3,CAIIGGDSGTDTQYF,TGTGCCATCATTGGGGGGGACTCCGGCACAGATACGCAGTATTTT
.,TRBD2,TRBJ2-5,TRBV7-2,CASSSPRTASGVETQYF,TGTGCCAGCAGCTCGCCCCGGACTGCTAGCGGGGTAGAGACCCAGTACTTC
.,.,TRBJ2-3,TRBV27,CASISEAADTQYF,TGTGCCAGCATCAGTGAGGCGGCCGATACGCAGTATTTT
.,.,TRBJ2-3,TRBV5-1,CASSLAGEMQYF,TGCGCCAGCAGCTTGGCGGGGGAAATGCAGTATTTT
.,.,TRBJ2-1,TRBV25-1,CASKRASPYNEQFF,TGTGCCAGCAAGAGGGCTAGTCCCTACAATGAGCAGTTCTTC
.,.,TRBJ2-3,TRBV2,CASSDDSYTQYF,TGTGCCAGCAGTGATGACAGTTATACGCAGTATTTT
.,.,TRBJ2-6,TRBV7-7,CASSASPGANVLTF,TGTGCTAGCAGCGCCAGTCCTGGGGCCAACGTCCTGACTTTC
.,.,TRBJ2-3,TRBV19,CASTPQGDFRRDTQYF,TGTGCCAGTACCCCGCAGGGGGACTTCAGGAGAGATACGCAGTATTTT
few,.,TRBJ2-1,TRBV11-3,CASSLGRGGTYNEQFF,TGTGCCAGCAGCTTAGGGAGGGGGGGAACCTACAATGAGCAGTTCTTC